This entry lists 7 T cell receptor beta chains sequenced from one sample in a study of molecular identifiers for immune sequencing clone quantification. TCRdb redid the calling of the PCR reads with MiXCR, one entry per CDR3 protein. The repertoire holds about 330,000 distinct CDR3 sequences, with roughly a quarter as singletons. Sequenced sample: naive CD8+ T cells from blood, with Jurkat cell RNA spiked in. Subset of the sample: FACS-sorted CD8+CD4-CCR7+CD45RA+ naive T cells. These TCRs come from a human donor in good health. Some libraries in this study had Jurkat cell RNA spiked in.

Concerning this clonotype: With a much larger clone just one base away, this may be a read error. V gene TRBV27 combines with J gene TRBJ1-2; unclear D gene. The CDR3 consists of 13 residues. CDR1 and CDR2 from the germline V gene are MNHEY and SMNVEV (reference sequence). The CDR3 loop reads CASSSNPVYGYAF. The CDR3 DNA is TGTGCCAGCAGTTCCAACCCTGTCTATGGCTACGCCTTC.

This clonotype was detected only a few times. V and J are TRBV7-2 and TRBJ2-5, with 8 positions matching TRBD1. The CDR3 extends over 16 amino acids. J was trimmed by 2 bases and V by 5 bases; bases with no gene match: 10. Germline CDR1 reads SGHTA; CDR2 reads FQGNSA. The CDR3 reads CASSALDREIQETQYF. The CDR3 DNA reads as TGTGCCAGCAGCGCCCTGGACAGGGAAATTCAAGAGACCCAGTACTTC. The complete variable domain, with remaining parts taken from reference TRBV7-2 and TRBJ2-5, reads GAGVSQSPSNKVTEKGKDVELRCDPISGHTALYWYRQSLGQGLEFLIYFQGNSAPDKSGLPSDRFSAERTGGSVSTLTIQRTQQEDSAVYLCASSALDREIQETQYFGPGTRLLVL.

This clonotype was observed many times. The chain uses TRBV13 and TRBJ2-5; no reliable D call. The CDR3 length is 13 residues. V was shortened by 5 bases and J by 1 base, with 8 bases between the two germline ends. Germline V gene lookup returns CDR1 PRHDT and CDR2 FYEKMQ (reference sequence). The CDR3 DNA sequence: TGTGCCAGCAGCCACGCCATCCAAGAGACCCAGTACTTC. As protein: CASSHAIQETQYF.

This chain uses TRBV7-9 with TRBJ2-7; no reliable D call. The CDR3 has 12 residues. V shed 4 bases and J shed 4 bases, with 8 bases lying between them. Looked up from germline, CDR1 is SEHNR and CDR2 is FQNEAQ (reference sequence). In DNA, the CDR3 is TGTGCCAGCAGCTCGATGATTTACGAGCAGTACTTC. It yields the protein CASSSMIYEQYF.

The rearrangement uses TRBV3-1 and TRBJ1-2, with D possibly matching TRBD1 (6 bases). There are 15 residues in the CDR3. V lost 1 base and J 3 bases, leaving 12 bases between the germline ends. CDR1 is LGHDT, CDR2 YNNKEL, per germline (reference sequence). As DNA, the CDR3 is TGTGCCAGCAGCCAAGTGGACAGAACCTACTATGGCTACACCTTC. Its protein product is CASSQVDRTYYGYTF.

The table lists this clonotype with many counts. The chain is built from TRBV27 and TRBJ2-7; D gene uncertain. The ends were cut back, 6 bases at V and 0 bases at J, with 9 bases in the middle. In germline, CDR1 is MNHEY, CDR2 SMNVEV (reference sequence). This CDR3 region has 13 residues. CDR3 region: CASSPRSSYEQYF. The CDR3 DNA reads as TGTGCCAGCAGCCCAAGAAGCTCCTACGAGCAGTACTTC.

A few counts support this clonotype. DNA of the CDR3: TGTGCCAGCAGCCTACTAGAAACCTCCTACAATGAGCAGTTCTTC. Translation gives CASSLLETSYNEQFF. This rearrangement joins TRBV25-1 to TRBJ2-1; D might be TRBD2 (5 bases). The germline CDR1 and CDR2 sequences are MGHDK and SYGVNS. This CDR3 is built from 15 residues. The ends were cut back, 6 bases at V and 0 bases at J, with 12 bases in the middle.